This T cell receptor (beta chain) is drawn from a study of control samples from healthy donors and cancer patients. The CDR3 runs 16 residues. Germline CDR1 SQVTM, CDR2 ANQGSEA. J gave up 2 bases and V 4 bases, and 7 bases lay outside the gene matches. Repertoires were generated with immunoSEQ multiplex PCR, while TCRdb's copy carries only in-frame clones and drops some. The sample includes about 71,000 clones, over 85% seen only once; the top ten take about 19%. The sequence was obtained from a man between 60 and 75 years old with lung cancer. The chain links TRBV29-1 to TRBJ1-5; 11 bases line up with TRBD1. Specimen: PBMCs. The CDR3 is CSVAGQGAKGNQPQHF. CDR3 nucleotides: TGCAGCGTTGCTGGACAGGGGGCTAAAGGCAATCAGCCCCAGCATTTT.